The TCR beta chain described here comes from a study of regulatory T cells in long-lasting Graves disease. This clonotype has a count of ten or more. Researchers made TCR beta libraries by using iRepertoire HTBI primers and running Arm-PCR on CDR3 regions. TCRdb reprocessed the multiplex PCR reads via MiXCR and lists one record per CDR3 protein. The table shows 400,000 to 500,000 distinct CDR3 sequences, with 11% to 15% occurring only once. Time point of the sample: newly diagnosed GD, antithyroid drugs for less than 3 months. TCR sequences were obtained from RNA taken from PBMCs. From germline, CDR1 is SGHAT and CDR2 FQNNGV. Trimming took 2 bases from V and 1 from J; bases not matched to a gene: 5. The CDR3 extends over 17 amino acids. This sample also belongs to another study, concerning T cells in Graves' hyperthyroidism and ophthalmopathy. That study reports: Using the HTBI primer set, a first-round RT-PCR was run on the TCR CDR3.

This material consisted of peripheral blood mononuclear cells (PBMCs), taken at new diagnosis, from a patient treated with antithyroid drugs. This chain connects TRBV11-2 to TRBJ2-5; TRBD2 matches 12 bases. The TCR originated in a woman aged 50 to 60 with Graves disease. CDR3 region: CASSLTTSGRPQETQYF. The CDR3 DNA is TGTGCCAGCAGCTTAACCACTAGCGGGAGGCCCCAAGAGACCCAGTACTTC.